This record concerns one T cell receptor (beta chain) sequence. This CDR3 contains 18 residues. CDR1 and CDR2 (germline): MNHEY, SMNVEV (reference sequence). V lost 4 bases, J lost 4 bases, and 16 bases stayed unmatched. The data stem from a study of technical replicates of blood from a few donors. Generated by immunoSEQ multiplex PCR, the TCRdb table keeps only in-frame clones and is missing some. The profile covers about 97,000 clones, with approximately 96% appearing a single time and approximately 0.2% taken by the ten largest. V usage is TRBV27 and J usage is TRBJ2-3; TRBD2 matches 8 bases. The receptor was isolated from a human donor in good health. Sequencing was done on a sample of T cells isolated from PBMCs. CDR3 sequence (DNA): TGTGCCAGCAGTTCCCCCGCGTTCCAGCGGGAGCTCGCAGATACGCAGTATTTT. As protein: CASSSPAFQRELADTQYF.